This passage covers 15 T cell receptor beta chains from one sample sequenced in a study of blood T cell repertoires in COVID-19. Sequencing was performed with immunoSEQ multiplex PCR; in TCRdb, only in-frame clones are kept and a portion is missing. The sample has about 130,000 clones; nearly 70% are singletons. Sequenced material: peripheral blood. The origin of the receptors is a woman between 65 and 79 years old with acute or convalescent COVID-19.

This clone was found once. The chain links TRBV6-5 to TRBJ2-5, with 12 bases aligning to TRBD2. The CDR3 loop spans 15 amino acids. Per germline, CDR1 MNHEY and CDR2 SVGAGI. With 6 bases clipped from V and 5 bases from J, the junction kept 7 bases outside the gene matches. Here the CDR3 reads CASSASGGALETQYF. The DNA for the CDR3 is TGTGCCAGCAGCGCTAGCGGGGGGGCCCTGGAGACCCAGTACTTC.

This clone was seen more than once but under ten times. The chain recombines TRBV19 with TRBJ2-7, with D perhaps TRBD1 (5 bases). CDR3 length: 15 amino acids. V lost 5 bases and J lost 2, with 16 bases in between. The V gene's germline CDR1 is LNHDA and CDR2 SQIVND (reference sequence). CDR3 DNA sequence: TGTGCCAGTAGTCTACTCAGGGCCTCTCCCTACGAGCAGTACTTC. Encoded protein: CASSLLRASPYEQYF. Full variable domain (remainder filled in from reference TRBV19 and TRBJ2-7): DGGITQSPKYLFRKEGQNVTLSCEQNLNHDAMYWYRQDPGQGLRLIYYSQIVNDFQKGDIAEGYSVSREKKESFPLTVTSAQKNPTAFYLCASSLLRASPYEQYFGPGTRLTVT.

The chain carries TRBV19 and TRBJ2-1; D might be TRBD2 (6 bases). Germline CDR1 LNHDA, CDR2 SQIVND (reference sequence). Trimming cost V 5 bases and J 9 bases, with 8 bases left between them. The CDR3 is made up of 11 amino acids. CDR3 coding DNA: TGTGCCAGTAGTCGCGGGGTTGAGCAGTTCTTC. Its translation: CASSRGVEQFF.

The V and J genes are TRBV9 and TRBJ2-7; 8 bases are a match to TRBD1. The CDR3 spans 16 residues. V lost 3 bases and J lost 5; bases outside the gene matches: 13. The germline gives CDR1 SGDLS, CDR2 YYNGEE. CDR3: CASSADPRGQWNEQYF. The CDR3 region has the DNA TGTGCCAGCAGCGCAGACCCCAGGGGGCAGTGGAACGAGCAGTACTTC.

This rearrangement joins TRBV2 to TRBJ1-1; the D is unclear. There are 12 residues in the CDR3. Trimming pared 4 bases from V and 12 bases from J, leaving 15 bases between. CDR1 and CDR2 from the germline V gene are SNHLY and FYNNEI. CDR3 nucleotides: TGTGCCAGCAGTGTAGAGGGTCACGAGACTTTCTTT. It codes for CASSVEGHETFF. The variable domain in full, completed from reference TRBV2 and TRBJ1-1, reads EPEVTQTPSHQVTQMGQEVILRCVPISNHLYFYWYRQILGQKVEFLVSFYNNEISEKSEIFDDQFSVERPDGSNFTLKIRSTKLEDSAMYFCASSVEGHETFFGQGTRLTVV.

CDR3: CASSPTDSYGYTF. CDR3 in DNA: TGTGCCAGCAGTCCGACAGATTCCTATGGCTACACCTTC. This chain connects TRBV28 to TRBJ1-2, with D tentatively TRBD1 (5 bases). The CDR3 has 13 amino acids. The germline gives CDR1 MDHEN, CDR2 SYDVKM. V was cut by 5 bases and J by 4 bases, with 11 bases left in between.

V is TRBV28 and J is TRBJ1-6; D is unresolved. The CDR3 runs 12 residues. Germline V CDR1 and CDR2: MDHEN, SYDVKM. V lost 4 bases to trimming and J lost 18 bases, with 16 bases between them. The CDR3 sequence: CASSSAYSLPHF. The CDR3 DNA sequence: TGTGCCAGCAGTTCGGCCTACAGCCTCCCCCACTTT. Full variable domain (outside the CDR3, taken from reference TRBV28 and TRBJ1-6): DVKVTQSSRYLVKRTGEKVFLECVQDMDHENMFWYRQDPGLGLRLIYFSYDVKMKEKGDIPEGYSVSREKKERFSLILESASTNQTSMYLCASSSAYSLPHFGNGTRLTVT.

The CDR3 DNA sequence: TGCGCCAGCAGTCTAGGGGGCTCTAATGAAAAACTGTTTTTT. Protein product: CASSLGGSNEKLFF. The J gene is TRBJ1-4, the V gene TRBV5-1; TRBD1 matches 7 bases. This CDR3 is 14 amino acids long. Looked up from germline, CDR1 is SGHRS and CDR2 is YFSETQ. The V gene end was trimmed by 5 bases and the J gene end by 3 bases; junction bases not matched to a gene: 4.

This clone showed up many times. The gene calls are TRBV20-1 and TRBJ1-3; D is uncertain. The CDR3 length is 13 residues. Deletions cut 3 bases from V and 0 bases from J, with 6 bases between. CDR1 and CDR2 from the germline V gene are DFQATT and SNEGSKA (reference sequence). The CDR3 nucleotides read TGCAGTGCTAGTCAGAACTCTGGAAACACCATATATTTT. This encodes CSASQNSGNTIYF.

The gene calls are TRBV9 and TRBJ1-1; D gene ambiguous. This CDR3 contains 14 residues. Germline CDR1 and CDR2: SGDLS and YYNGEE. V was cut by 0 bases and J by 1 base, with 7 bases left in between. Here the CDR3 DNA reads TGTGCCAGCAGCGTAGACTCGGGGAACACTGAAGCTTTCTTT. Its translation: CASSVDSGNTEAFF.

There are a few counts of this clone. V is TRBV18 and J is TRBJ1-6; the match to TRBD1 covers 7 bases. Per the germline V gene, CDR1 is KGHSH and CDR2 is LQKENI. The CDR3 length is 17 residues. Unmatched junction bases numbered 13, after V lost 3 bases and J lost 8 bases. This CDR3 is CASSPVQTGTADSPLHF. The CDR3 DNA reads TGTGCCAGCTCACCCGTCCAGACTGGGACAGCCGATTCACCCCTCCACTTT. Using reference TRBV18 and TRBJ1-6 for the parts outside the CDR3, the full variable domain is NAGVMQNPRHLVRRRGQEARLRCSPMKGHSHVYWYRQLPEEGLKFMVYLQKENIIDESGMPKERFSAEFPKEGPSILRIQQVVRGDSAAYFCASSPVQTGTADSPLHFGNGTRLTVT.

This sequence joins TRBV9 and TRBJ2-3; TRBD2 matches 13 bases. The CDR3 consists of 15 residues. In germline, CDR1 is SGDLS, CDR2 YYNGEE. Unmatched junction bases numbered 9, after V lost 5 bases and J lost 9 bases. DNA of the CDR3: TGTGCCAGCAGTCAAGGACTAGCGGGAGAAAAGACGCAGTATTTT. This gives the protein CASSQGLAGEKTQYF. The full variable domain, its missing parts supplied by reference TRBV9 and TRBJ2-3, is DSGVTQTPKHLITATGQRVTLRCSPRSGDLSVYWYQQSLDQGLQFLIQYYNGEERAKGNILERFSAQQFPDLHSELNLSSLELGDSALYFCASSQGLAGEKTQYFGPGTRLTVL.

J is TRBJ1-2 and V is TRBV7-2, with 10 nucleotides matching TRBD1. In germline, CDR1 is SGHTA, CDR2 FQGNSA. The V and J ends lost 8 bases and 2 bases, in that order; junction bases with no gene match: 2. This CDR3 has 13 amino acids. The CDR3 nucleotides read TGTGCCAGCGGGGGACAGGGGAACTATGGCTACACCTTC. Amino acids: CASGGQGNYGYTF.

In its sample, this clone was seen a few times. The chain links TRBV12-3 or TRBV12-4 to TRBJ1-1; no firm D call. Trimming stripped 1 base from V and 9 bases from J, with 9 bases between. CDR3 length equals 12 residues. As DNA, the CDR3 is TGTGCCAGCAGTTTAGGCAGGAAAAAAGCTTTCTTT. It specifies CASSLGRKKAFF.

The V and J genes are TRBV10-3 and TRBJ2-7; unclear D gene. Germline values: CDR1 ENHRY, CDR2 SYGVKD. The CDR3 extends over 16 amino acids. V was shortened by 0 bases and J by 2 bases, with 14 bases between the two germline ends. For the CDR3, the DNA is TGTGCCATCAGTGAGTCGACCACAGCCACCCCCTACGAGCAGTACTTC. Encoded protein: CAISESTTATPYEQYF.